This T cell receptor (beta chain) was sequenced during a study of blood T cells in healthy people across ages. Study results and limitations: The recorded TCR beta diversity per million T cells decreased in a roughly linear manner with age.

Through a sample-barcoded 5' primer and a J-beta primer mix, a second PCR was run for roughly 6 to 12 cycles. MiXCR was run by TCRdb on the 5' RACE reads, yielding one entry per CDR3 protein. Found here are 1 million or so distinct CDR3 sequences, 25% of them singletons; the top ten hold about 0.69%. V shed 4 bases and J shed 1 base, with 7 bases lying between them. Germline CDR1 SGHRS, CDR2 YFSETQ. The CDR3 runs 13 residues. Ten or more counts support this clonotype. Its antigen is still unknown. Another study also made use of these data, one on T cells of mothers and their children.

This TCR was sampled from a girl aged 2 to 10 in good health. The chain recombines TRBV5-1 with TRBJ2-3; D is perhaps TRBD1 (5 bases). The sequencing input was blood. The CDR3 here is CASSGARTDTQYF. In DNA form, the CDR3 reads TGCGCCAGCAGCGGGGCTCGCACAGATACGCAGTATTTT.